The clone carrying this T cell receptor (beta chain) showed up just a few times. The antigen remains unidentified. At the DNA level, this CDR3 is encoded by other sequences in the same sample as well. The germline V and J ends were trimmed by 1 base and 2 bases, with 8 bases remaining between them. The CDR3 spans 13 residues. CDR1 is GTSNPN, CDR2 SVGIG, per germline (reference sequence). Adult Caucasians living in Nashville, Tennessee made up all of the donors. This specimen comes from a study of shared clonotypes between healthy human individuals. At the level of the study: Plates per donor: three CD4 naive, three CD4 memory, two CD8 naive, one CD8 memory. Study-wide results and caveats: Non-shared clonotypes showed lower generation probabilities than clonotypes common to all four donors. As a rule, naive subsets had a larger estimated richness than memory subsets.

Sequenced by immunoSEQ multiplex PCR; TCRdb stores in-frame clones only, minus some. The data show approximately 980,000 clones, with 60% to 85% seen just once and approximately 1.5% held by the top ten. The rearrangement uses TRBV30 and TRBJ1-1; D remains unclear. Sequencing was carried out using memory CD4+ T cells sorted from blood. Subset in this sample: CD45RA-negative fraction. This clonotype was sampled from a man between 18 and 35 years old in good health. CDR3 loop: CAWSGRPNTEAFF. The CDR3 DNA follows: TGTGCCTGGAGTGGGCGCCCTAACACTGAAGCTTTCTTT.